The sequence of this TCR beta chain was determined in a study of response to subunit inactivated influenza vaccine. This clonotype has just a few counts. Antigen specificity is unknown. TCRdb reprocessed the RT-PCR reads via MiXCR and lists one record per CDR3 protein. In the table there are about 700,000 distinct CDR3 sequences, 12% to 15% of which are singletons. Findings of the study overall: T cells newly recruited by each seasonal influenza vaccination are few, the authors suggested.

The V gene's germline CDR1 is MNHEY and CDR2 SVGEGT. The CDR3 has 14 residues. Trimming pared 6 bases from V and 5 bases from J, leaving 16 bases between. The TCR sequence derives from a man aged 45 to 65 who received an inactivated influenza vaccine. The specimen comprised PBMCs from blood, sampled 14 to 15 days before vaccination. This chain links TRBV6-2 or TRBV6-3 with TRBJ2-5; D possibly uses TRBD1 or TRBD2 (5 bases each). CDR3 DNA sequence: TGTGCCAGCAGCTCCCGCTATGGGACGGAGACCCAGTACTTC. It translates to CASSSRYGTETQYF.